This T cell receptor beta chain was sequenced during a study of cytomegalovirus exposure and HLA in healthy donors. The wider study: The same platform was used for the 130 or so validation repertoires and the approximately 670 first-cohort repertoires, a later analysis reported. Study findings and constraints: Most observed TCR sequences were rare, whereas some public TCRs were detected in many donors. The study labeled fewer than 200 TCR beta chains cytomegalovirus-associated.

Germline V lookup: CDR1 SGHRS, CDR2 YFSETQ. J gave up 8 bases and V 4 bases, and 13 bases lay outside the gene matches. This CDR3 is built from 16 residues. Among the roughly 110 subjects of the validation cohort, separate from the approximately 670-subject first cohort, were the donors. TCRdb keeps only in-frame clones here, not all; method: immunoSEQ multiplex PCR. The table has 40,000 to 55,000 clones, roughly 93% seen once. With respect to this clone: The antigen is undetermined.

The chain links TRBV5-1 to TRBJ1-2, with 11 bases fitting TRBD1. The TCR originated in a woman younger than 30 in good health and CMV-seronegative. Sequenced material: PBMCs. Written as DNA, the CDR3 is TGCGCCAGCAGCCTCGACCAATCGGGACAGGGGGACGGCTACACCTTC. Amino acid sequence: CASSLDQSGQGDGYTF.